This TCR beta chain came from a study of tumor-infiltrating lymphocytes in localized non-small cell lung cancer listed by TCRdb under 2021. Regarding the complete study: Patients whose samples were collected after neoadjuvant chemotherapy, as well as both smokers and never-smokers and several histologies, were included in the cohort. For 45 to 70 patients, immunoSEQ T-cell fraction was compared between paired tumor and uninvolved lung. Alongside flow cytometry, multiplex immunofluorescence, RNA-seq, exome sequencing and proteomics, TCR sequencing was applied to the same patients as one of several integrated assays. The overall ICON cohort comprised fewer than 170 surgical patients with localized non-small cell lung cancer whose tumors were resected. Resected tumor tissue and uninvolved lung tissue described as non-adjacent to the tumor were contributed by each patient, with both tissues obtained from the same patient.

This clone was seen a handful of times. Its antigen has not been determined. Base qualities are not provided; no much larger clone lies one nucleotide away. The investigation overall reported the following: Because different assays used different pieces of the same tissue, technical variation could not be distinguished from intratumor heterogeneity. No association of tumor T-cell fraction from TCR sequencing with recurrence-free survival was found (p = 0.61). Assay coverage varied across patients depending on available tissue quantity, so only a subset of the cohort had TCR sequencing. Consistent with immunofluorescence CD3 counts, TCRbeta sequencing supported greater T cell infiltration in tumors than in uninvolved lung tissue. No difference in TCR-derived T-cell fraction was observed between the flow cytometry-defined immunotypes IM1 (good prognosis) and IM2 (poor prognosis).

Trimming removed 4 bases from V and 2 bases from J; the gene matches leave 2 bases unexplained. Taken from the germline V gene, the CDR1 and CDR2 loops are SGHRS and YFSETQ. The CDR3 starts with the cysteine, ends with the phenylalanine, and has 13 residues. Solely the CDR3 DNA is kept, with 39 bases framed from the first base. Patient enrollment in ICON started in the first half of 2016, and the final patient was enrolled in 2018. Fresh tumor and matched uninvolved tissue for in-depth immune analyses, including TCR sequencing, were collected from a subcohort of about 80 patients. DNA for TCR sequencing was isolated from bulk tissue, and no cell sorting was done. The T-cell fraction in tumor and uninvolved lung tissue was provided by TCR sequencing with the immunoSEQ assay. The original pipeline was this. In the survival analysis, patients were divided into a high T-cell fraction group (upper tertile) and a low T-cell fraction group (lower two tertiles), and the two groups were compared using a log-rank test. A signed-rank test was used to check for differences in T-cell fraction between paired tumor and uninvolved lung. The immuneACCESS repertoire file appears here via TCRdb, limited to in-frame rearrangements. These files lack a portion of the clones; in checked studies, under half of the deficit traces to unresolved V genes, and the cause of the others is not known. That table supplies the V and J calls and clone size; D and trimming were determined from the DNA. The sample profile shows thousands of clones; roughly 74% of them were found once. Clones ranked in the top ten supply roughly an eighth of the sample.

Specimen: lung tumor tissue. The rearrangement joined TRBV5-1 to TRBJ2-5; 7 central nucleotides agree with TRBD1. This clonotype was sampled from a human donor with non-small cell lung cancer. DNA sequence: TGCGCCAGCAGCCGACAGGGACAAGAGACCCAGTACTTC. This translates into CASSRQGQETQYF.